What follows are 29 T cell receptor beta chains derived from one specimen sequenced in a study of PD-1 blockade in mismatch repair-deficient tumors. Sequencing used immunoSEQ multiplex PCR; TCRdb keeps in-frame clones, though not all of them. The table includes approximately 100,000 clones, 82% detected once. The sequenced sample was peripheral blood, obtained approximately 36 weeks after starting pembrolizumab. The receptors were sampled from an adult with mismatch repair-deficient cancer.

This clone was observed a few times. V gene TRBV27 combines with J gene TRBJ2-7; D is perhaps TRBD2 (5 bases). The germline V and J ends were trimmed by 8 bases and 4 bases, with 12 bases remaining between them. This CDR3 is 12 amino acids long. The V gene's germline CDR1 is MNHEY and CDR2 SMNVEV (reference sequence). CDR3 nucleotide sequence: TGTGCCAGCGCCCCCCGGGGTTACGAGCAGTACTTC. The encoded protein is CASAPRGYEQYF.

The chain joins TRBV11-3 to TRBJ2-7, with 7 bases aligning to TRBD1. V was clipped by 0 bases and J by 3 bases; unmatched bases: 5. Germline assignment: CDR1 SGHNT and CDR2 YENEEA. The CDR3 sequence is 15 residues long. CDR3 sequence: CASSLETGTGYEQYF. The CDR3, as DNA: TGTGCCAGCAGCTTAGAGACAGGGACGGGCTACGAGCAGTACTTC.

This clone was counted only a few times. This chain uses TRBV11-2 with TRBJ1-1, with no clear D. Germline CDR1 is SGHAT and CDR2 is FQNNGV. The CDR3 is 15 amino acids. The germline V and J ends were trimmed by 0 bases and 1 base, with 9 bases remaining between them. In nucleotides, the CDR3 is TGTGCCAGCAGCTTAGATGCATCCAGGAACACTGAAGCTTTCTTT. Translation: CASSLDASRNTEAFF.

The rearrangement uses TRBV2 and TRBJ2-3; perhaps D is TRBD1 or TRBD2 (5 bases each). CDR1 and CDR2 from the germline V gene are SNHLY and FYNNEI. V lost 8 bases, J lost 6 bases, and 15 bases lay in between. This CDR3 region has 13 residues. For the CDR3, the DNA is TGTGCCAGCTCCTCGGGACGGGACGATACGCAGTATTTT. This codes for CASSSGRDDTQYF. The full variable domain, its missing parts supplied by reference TRBV2 and TRBJ2-3, is EPEVTQTPSHQVTQMGQEVILRCVPISNHLYFYWYRQILGQKVEFLVSFYNNEISEKSEIFDDQFSVERPDGSNFTLKIRSTKLEDSAMYFCASSSGRDDTQYFGPGTRLTVL.

The chain is built from TRBV7-9 and TRBJ2-3, with D perhaps being TRBD1 or TRBD2 (6 bases each). Germline V gene sequence: CDR1 SEHNR, CDR2 FQNEAQ (reference sequence). The length of the CDR3 is 14 residues. Trimming took off 4 bases at V and 4 bases at J, with 12 bases between the two ends. CDR3 DNA sequence: TGTGCCAGCAGCTCGGGGGCTGTCCCAGATACGCAGTATTTT. Protein sequence: CASSSGAVPDTQYF.

This clone occurred once. The J gene is TRBJ1-1, the V gene TRBV10-3; D is undetermined. Per the germline V gene, CDR1 is ENHRY and CDR2 is SYGVKD. The V gene lost 2 bases and the J gene lost 0 bases, with 13 bases spanning the gap. There are 16 residues in the CDR3. CDR3 protein: CAISERGDHMNTEAFF. CDR3 bases: TGTGCCATCAGTGAGCGAGGCGACCACATGAACACTGAAGCTTTCTTT.

Ten or more counts support this clone. One end of the junction does not line up with germline, which may come from a read error. This chain connects TRBV7-7 to TRBJ2-7; 7 positions match TRBD2. Germline V gene data show CDR1 as SSHAT and CDR2 as FNYEAQ (reference sequence). The CDR3 runs 15 residues. CDR3 in DNA: TGTGCTAGCAGCTTAGATCTCGCGGGAGCTAACGAGCAGTACTTC. Amino acids: CASSLDLAGANEQYF.

The CDR3 here is CASSLRGYETQYF. The CDR3 coding sequence is TGCGCCAGCAGCTTGCGGGGGTACGAGACCCAGTACTTC. The V and J genes are TRBV5-1 and TRBJ2-5; D perhaps matches TRBD2 (6 bases). Germline CDR1 SGHRS, CDR2 YFSETQ. The germline V and J ends were trimmed by 1 base and 5 bases, with 9 bases remaining between them. This CDR3 comprises 13 residues.

Written as DNA, the CDR3 is TGCAGCGTTGATGAAAACACAGATACGCAGTATTTT. As protein: CSVDENTDTQYF. The gene calls are TRBV29-1 and TRBJ2-3; no firm D call. The V gene's germline CDR1 is SQVTM and CDR2 ANQGSEA. This CDR3 has 12 residues. Trimming left V 3 bases short and J 2 bases short, with 6 bases between.

The rearrangement joins TRBV18 to TRBJ2-7, with 8 positions matching TRBD2. Germline values: CDR1 KGHSH, CDR2 LQKENI. This CDR3 comprises 17 residues. J gave up 3 bases and V 6 bases, and 16 bases lay outside the gene matches. CDR3 sequence: CASSQPFGGGRLYEQYF. CDR3 nucleotide sequence: TGTGCCAGCTCCCAACCTTTCGGGGGCGGGAGGCTCTACGAGCAGTACTTC.

This chain links TRBV27 with TRBJ2-7; 8 positions match TRBD2. The germline gives CDR1 MNHEY, CDR2 SMNVEV (reference sequence). The CDR3 spans 15 residues. The ends lost 5 bases at V and 5 bases at J; junction bases unmatched: 11. CDR3 coding DNA: TGTGCCAGCAGTCCACGCAGCGGGAGATTCCACGAGCAGTACTTC. Residues: CASSPRSGRFHEQYF.

This clone was observed a few times. The chain links TRBV5-1 to TRBJ1-1; perhaps TRBD1 as D (6 bases). Per germline, CDR1 SGHRS and CDR2 YFSETQ. V dropped 5 bases and J dropped 3 bases, with 17 bases sitting between them. The CDR3 has 15 residues. The CDR3 spells CASSWDKIGHTEAFF. In DNA form, the CDR3 reads TGCGCCAGCAGTTGGGACAAGATAGGGCACACTGAAGCTTTCTTT.

This clone was counted only a few times. Other DNA sequences in this specimen translate into the identical CDR3. The rearrangement links TRBV14 to TRBJ1-2; no definite D call. Germline assignment: CDR1 SGHDN and CDR2 FVKESK. Trimming cost V 3 bases and J 1 base, with 3 bases left between them. The CDR3 totals 12 residues. Here the CDR3 reads CASSQSNYGYTF. CDR3 in DNA: TGTGCCAGCAGCCAGAGTAACTATGGCTACACCTTC. Combining the CDR3 with reference TRBV14 and TRBJ1-2 gives the whole variable domain EAGVTQFPSHSVIEKGQTVTLRCDPISGHDNLYWYRRVMGKEIKFLLHFVKESKQDESGMPNNRFLAERTGGTYSTLKVQPAELEDSGVYFCASSQSNYGYTFGSGTRLTVV.

The chain links TRBV7-2 to TRBJ1-1; D ambiguous. Per germline, CDR1 SGHTA and CDR2 FQGNSA. CDR3 size: 13 residues. V lost 5 bases, J lost 4 bases, and 11 bases lay in between. This CDR3 is CASSNNMGTEAFF. The CDR3 region has the DNA TGTGCCAGCAGCAATAATATGGGCACTGAAGCTTTCTTT.

The chain has TRBV19 and TRBJ2-1, with D perhaps given as TRBD1 or TRBD2 (5 bases each). Germline assignment: CDR1 LNHDA and CDR2 SQIVND (reference sequence). The CDR3 length is 11 residues. V lost 11 bases, J lost 6 bases, and 11 bases lay in between. In DNA form, the CDR3 reads TGTGCCGCCAGGGCGGGCAATGAGCAGTTCTTC. Residues: CAARAGNEQFF.

The V call is TRBV7-9, the J call TRBJ2-5, with TRBD1 identical over 7 bases. In germline, CDR1 is SEHNR, CDR2 FQNEAQ (reference sequence). Germline trimming cut 2 bases from V and 4 bases from J; bases unmatched to any gene: 10. The CDR3 sequence is 16 residues long. CDR3 sequence reads: CASSLYRDRVSETQYF. The DNA of the CDR3 is TGTGCCAGCAGCTTATATCGTGACAGGGTGTCAGAGACCCAGTACTTC.

This chain links TRBV6-5 with TRBJ2-4; D may be TRBD1 (5 bases). Deletions cut 0 bases from V and 12 bases from J, with 15 bases between. CDR3 length: 14 residues. Germline V gene data show CDR1 as MNHEY and CDR2 as SVGAGI. The CDR3 region is CASSYSGGRVDQYF. CDR3 nucleotides: TGTGCCAGCAGTTACTCAGGTGGCAGGGTCGATCAGTACTTC.

The chain couples TRBV21-1 to TRBJ2-5; the table calls TRBD2, which could not be checked here. TRBV21-1 is noted as a pseudogene. This CDR3 is built from 12 residues. CDR3 coding DNA: TGTGCCAGCAGCGAGGGGGGGGAGACCCAGTACTTC. Its translation: CASSEGGETQYF.

As regards this clone: Different DNA sequences within this sample yield the same CDR3. V gene TRBV7-8 combines with J gene TRBJ2-7, with 7 nucleotides matching TRBD1. In germline, CDR1 is SGHVS, CDR2 FQNEAQ. The CDR3 is made up of 13 amino acids. The V segment lost 4 bases and the J segment 4 bases; nucleotides outside the gene matches: 4. The DNA of the CDR3 is TGTGCCAGCAGCTCCGACAGGGTATACGAGCAGTACTTC. Translating it yields CASSSDRVYEQYF.

The chain couples TRBV30 to TRBJ1-1, with D uncertain. Germline V gene data show CDR1 as GTSNPN and CDR2 as SVGIG (reference sequence). The CDR3 totals 11 residues. The ends were cut back, 6 bases at V and 1 base at J, with 6 bases in the middle. CDR3 amino acids: CACERNTEAFF. In nucleotides, the CDR3 is TGTGCCTGTGAGAGGAACACTGAAGCTTTCTTT.

Notes on this clone: Different DNA sequences within this sample yield the same CDR3. The chain links TRBV7-6 to TRBJ1-1; unclear D gene. The CDR3 runs to 14 residues. The V gene's germline CDR1 is SGHVS and CDR2 FNYEAQ. V was clipped by 5 bases and J by 4 bases, with 14 bases between them. CDR3: CASSPRSVGTEAFF. Written as DNA, the CDR3 is TGTGCCAGCAGCCCAAGATCCGTTGGCACTGAAGCTTTCTTT.

This clone was seen a handful of times. This chain joins TRBV5-6 and TRBJ1-5; D possibly corresponds to TRBD1 (5 bases). CDR1 and CDR2 (germline): SGHDT, YYEEEE. Between the trimmed V and J ends, which lost 1 base and 2 bases, there was a span of 10 bases. CDR3 size: 15 residues. The CDR3 loop is CASSLQGTGNQPQHF. Here the CDR3 DNA reads TGTGCCAGCAGCTTGCAGGGCACGGGCAATCAGCCCCAGCATTTT.

This chain links TRBV7-9 with TRBJ2-2; 7 positions agree with TRBD2. Germline-derived CDR1 and CDR2 are SEHNR and FQNEAQ (reference sequence). The CDR3 is 18 amino acids. V shed 2 bases and J 0 bases; nucleotides not matched to a gene: 9. CDR3 nucleotides: TGTGCCAGCAGCTTATTTAGGCTAGCGGATTCGAACACCGGGGAGCTGTTTTTT. It is translated as CASSLFRLADSNTGELFF.

This clone has just one count. The chain has TRBV2 and TRBJ2-5; TRBD2 is a possible D gene (6 bases). V dropped 6 bases and J dropped 0 bases, with 8 bases sitting between them. There are 13 residues in the CDR3. The germline gives CDR1 SNHLY, CDR2 FYNNEI. The CDR3 DNA reads TGTGCCAGCAGGGGGGGATACCAAGAGACCCAGTACTTC. Translated: CASRGGYQETQYF.

CDR3 loop: CASSLWGSGANVLTF. The CDR3 nucleotides read TGTGCCAGCAGTTTATGGGGCTCTGGGGCCAACGTCCTGACTTTC. The chain joins TRBV27 to TRBJ2-6, with no clear D. With 1 base removed from V and 0 bases from J, the gap between germline ends came to 4 bases. This CDR3 has 15 amino acids. CDR1 and CDR2 (germline): MNHEY, SMNVEV (reference sequence). Full variable domain (missing parts from reference TRBV27 and TRBJ2-6): EAQVTQNPRYLITVTGKKLTVTCSQNMNHEYMSWYRQDPGLGLRQIYYSMNVEVTDKGDVPEGYKVSRKEKRNFPLILESPSPNQTSLYFCASSLWGSGANVLTFGAGSRLTVL.

This chain joins TRBV19 and TRBJ2-2; 7 nucleotides agree with TRBD2. The CDR3 covers 15 residues. Per germline, CDR1 LNHDA and CDR2 SQIVND (reference sequence). J was trimmed by 3 bases and V by 3 bases; bases with no gene match: 4. The CDR3 here is CASSISSGYTGELFF. The CDR3 region has the DNA TGTGCCAGTAGTATTTCTAGCGGATACACCGGGGAGCTGTTTTTT.

The chain uses TRBV12-5 and TRBJ2-4; the D call may be TRBD1 or TRBD2 (5 bases each). Trimming pared 1 base from V and 0 bases from J, leaving 10 bases between. This CDR3 is 16 amino acids long. CDR1 LGHNT and CDR2 FRNRAP come from the germline V gene. The CDR3 region is CASGLDRDGAKNIQYF. The CDR3 nucleotides are TGTGCTAGTGGTTTGGATCGGGACGGAGCCAAAAACATTCAGTACTTC.

The genes are TRBV5-6 and TRBJ2-7; 9 bases are shared with TRBD2. CDR3 length equals 15 residues. From germline, CDR1 is SGHDT and CDR2 YYEEEE. V was clipped by 0 bases and J by 2 bases; unmatched bases: 3. In DNA, the CDR3 is TGTGCCAGCAGCTTGGGTAGCGGGAGTGCCTACGAGCAGTACTTC. Translation: CASSLGSGSAYEQYF. Using reference TRBV5-6 and TRBJ2-7 for the parts outside the CDR3, the full variable domain is DAGVTQSPTHLIKTRGQQVTLRCSPKSGHDTVSWYQQALGQGPQFIFQYYEEEERQRGNFPDRFSGHQFPNYSSELNVNALLLGDSALYLCASSLGSGSAYEQYFGPGTRLTVT.

V gene TRBV19 combines with J gene TRBJ2-1, with 9 bases aligning to TRBD1. Trimming took 7 bases from V and 4 from J; bases not matched to a gene: 5. CDR3 length equals 14 residues. Germline CDR1 LNHDA, CDR2 SQIVND (reference sequence). The CDR3 DNA reads TGTGCCAGTACCCCGGGACAGGGTTACAATGAGCAGTTCTTC. Translating gives CASTPGQGYNEQFF.